This T cell receptor beta chain was sequenced for a study of T-cell reconstitution after alpha-beta-depleted transplantation in children. Findings and limits, study-wide: T-cell numbers and diversity, one year after transplant, stemmed largely from T cells that were newly produced. Surviving recipient T cells and intrathymic progenitors accounted for some patients' high TCRbeta diversity at day 60. Roughly two months post-transplant, alpha-beta T cells reportedly originated from several hundred graft clones that had expanded.

TCRbeta library construction was performed incorporating unique molecular identifiers. Via MiXCR, TCRdb re-called the PCR reads, giving one row per CDR3 protein. The sample lists hundreds of thousands of distinct CDR3 sequences, about a sixth occurring once. This clonotype was found a few times. What it binds is not known. The V end was cut by 4 bases, the J end by 7 bases, with 10 bases between. Germline V CDR1 and CDR2: KGHSH, LQKENI. This CDR3 is built from 12 residues. The sample was PBMCs, mostly from graft donor cells, taken 360 days after TCRalphabeta/CD19-depleted stem cell transplant. This TCR was recovered from a male patient aged 2 to 10 who had a stem cell transplant for acute lymphoblastic leukemia, so the T cells may come from the graft donor. The chain carries TRBV18 and TRBJ1-1; D perhaps matches TRBD1 (6 bases). As DNA, the CDR3 is TGTGCCAGCTCACGGGGGACAAATGAAGCTTTCTTT. Encoded protein: CASSRGTNEAFF.